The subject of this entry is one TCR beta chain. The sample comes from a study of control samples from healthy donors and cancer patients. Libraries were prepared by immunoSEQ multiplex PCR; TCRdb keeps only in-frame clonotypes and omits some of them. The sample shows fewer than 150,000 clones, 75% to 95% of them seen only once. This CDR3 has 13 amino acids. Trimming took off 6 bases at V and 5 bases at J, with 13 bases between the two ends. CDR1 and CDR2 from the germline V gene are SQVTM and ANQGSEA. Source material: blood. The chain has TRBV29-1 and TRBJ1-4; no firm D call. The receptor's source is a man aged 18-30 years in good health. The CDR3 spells CSVMGQMNEKLFF. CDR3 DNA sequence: TGCAGCGTGATGGGCCAGATGAATGAAAAACTGTTTTTT.